This passage covers 15 T cell receptor beta chains from one sample sequenced in a study of regulatory T cells in long-lasting Graves disease. As for time point: persistent/refractory GD, antithyroid drugs over 5 years with positive TRAb. RNA isolated from PBMCs was used to make the TCR library. For TCR beta, libraries came from iRepertoire HTBI primers and Arm-PCR of CDR3 regions. TCRdb processed the multiplex PCR reads anew with MiXCR; each CDR3 protein has one entry. The sample has a few hundred thousand distinct CDR3 sequences; 20% to 30% are singletons. The sequences come from peripheral blood mononuclear cells (PBMCs), collected when the disease was refractory, from a patient treated with antithyroid drugs. The receptor source for this set is a female donor with Graves disease.

This clonotype was counted at least ten times. The V call is TRBV12-3 or TRBV12-4, the J call TRBJ2-7, with a possible D match to TRBD1 (6 bases). The CDR3 extends over 16 amino acids. V was cut by 3 bases and J by 0 bases, with 15 bases left in between. CDR3 region: CASSFWGRQSSYEQYF. CDR3 DNA: TGTGCCAGCAGTTTTTGGGGGCGCCAGAGCTCCTACGAGCAGTACTTC.

The chain has TRBV28 and TRBJ2-7, with 8 bases matching TRBD1. The length of the CDR3 is 16 residues. The germline gives CDR1 MDHEN, CDR2 SYDVKM. The junction had 9 bases not matched to a gene; V was cut back by 4 bases and J by 1 base. The DNA for the CDR3 is TGTGCCAGCAGTTCACCCCGGGACAGGCTTTCCTACGAGCAGTACTTC. Its translation is CASSSPRDRLSYEQYF. The whole variable domain, remainder taken from reference TRBV28 and TRBJ2-7, is DVKVTQSSRYLVKRTGEKVFLECVQDMDHENMFWYRQDPGLGLRLIYFSYDVKMKEKGDIPEGYSVSREKKERFSLILESASTNQTSMYLCASSSPRDRLSYEQYFGPGTRLTVT.

The chain is built from TRBV11-2 and TRBJ2-2, with 14 nucleotides matching TRBD2. V trimming: 5 bases; J trimming: 0 bases; junction bases outside the gene matches: 5. The germline V gene has CDR1 SGHAT and CDR2 FQNNGV. The CDR3 length is 18 residues. The CDR3 DNA reads as TGTGCCAGCAGCCTGAGACTAGCGGGAGGGCCGAACACCGGGGAGCTGTTTTTT. Its protein product is CASSLRLAGGPNTGELFF.

This clonotype was observed many times. This chain links TRBV20-1 with TRBJ1-1; possibly TRBD1 for D (5 bases). The V gene lost 0 bases and the J gene lost 6 bases, with 17 bases spanning the gap. This CDR3 is built from 15 residues. Germline V CDR1 and CDR2: DFQATT, SNEGSKA (reference sequence). In DNA form, the CDR3 reads TGCAGTGCTAGAGATCAGCCCCCGCGGGGGGCTGAAGCTTTCTTT. It encodes CSARDQPPRGAEAFF.

The count of this clonotype is one. A much more abundant neighbour one base away suggests this may be a read error. V gene TRBV6-2 or TRBV6-3 combines with J gene TRBJ1-4; 7 nucleotides agree with TRBD1. The V gene's germline CDR1 is MNHEY and CDR2 SVGEGT. The V and J ends lost 4 bases and 5 bases, in that order; junction bases with no gene match: 10. CDR3 length equals 16 residues. The chain's CDR3 is CASSCDRTQGNEKLFF. The CDR3 DNA is TGTGCCAGCAGTTGCGATCGAACACAGGGGAATGAAAAACTGTTTTTT.

Details on this clonotype: A much larger clone differs from this one at a single base, so this may be a read error. The chain joins TRBV7-9 to TRBJ1-1; D is uncertain. The V and J ends lost 1 base and 3 bases respectively, with 6 bases between them. The CDR3 runs 13 residues. Germline V gives CDR1 SEHNR, CDR2 FQNEAQ (reference sequence). Here the CDR3 reads CASSLGVDTEAFF. The CDR3 DNA follows: TGTGCCAGCAGCTTAGGAGTGGACACTGAAGCTTTCTTT.

This clonotype has at least ten counts. The gene calls are TRBV28 and TRBJ1-2; D uncertain. The CDR3 has 14 amino acids. V lost 2 bases and J 8 bases, leaving 15 bases between the germline ends. Per germline, CDR1 MDHEN and CDR2 SYDVKM. The CDR3 loop reads CASSLPPPETGYTF. The CDR3 coding sequence is TGTGCCAGCAGTTTACCCCCCCCAGAGACCGGCTACACCTTC.

This chain connects TRBV9 to TRBJ2-2; D uncertain. CDR1 and CDR2 from the germline V gene are SGDLS and YYNGEE. Deletions cut 3 bases from V and 6 bases from J, with 9 bases between. This CDR3 spans 13 amino acids. CDR3 sequence: CASSDPEAGELFF. DNA for the CDR3: TGTGCCAGCAGCGACCCCGAGGCCGGGGAGCTGTTTTTT.

DNA for the CDR3: TGTGCCACCAGCAGAGATTGGGGCCTAAGACTGCTTTCGGGCTACACCTTC. Protein sequence: CATSRDWGLRLLSGYTF. V is TRBV15 and J is TRBJ1-2; D perhaps matches TRBD1 (5 bases). Germline V gene data show CDR1 as LNHNV and CDR2 as YYDKDF (reference sequence). The CDR3 runs 17 residues. The ends were cut back, 0 bases at V and 8 bases at J, with 22 bases in the middle.

This chain links TRBV6-5 with TRBJ1-3; D is possibly TRBD1 (5 bases). This CDR3 spans 16 amino acids. V lost 4 bases to trimming and J lost 2 bases, with 15 bases between them. Germline CDR1 and CDR2: MNHEY and SVGAGI. CDR3 sequence (DNA): TGTGCCAGCAGTTCCAGGGCCAAGATGACTGGAAACACCATATATTTT. Translating gives CASSSRAKMTGNTIYF.

The rearrangement uses TRBV11-3 and TRBJ2-5; D gene uncertain. Between the trimmed V and J ends, which lost 4 bases and 7 bases, there was a span of 19 bases. Germline CDR1 SGHNT, CDR2 YENEEA. The CDR3 covers 15 residues. CDR3 in amino acids: CASSSGPTDRATQYF. The CDR3 coding sequence is TGTGCCAGCAGCTCCGGACCCACGGATCGGGCGACCCAGTACTTC.

This chain connects TRBV29-1 to TRBJ2-6; no definite D call. Germline V gene sequence: CDR1 SQVTM, CDR2 ANQGSEA. Trimming left V 6 bases short and J 0 bases short, with 9 bases between. This CDR3 has 14 amino acids. The DNA for the CDR3 is TGCAGCGTGGAGTTTGACTCTGGGGCCAACGTCCTGACTTTC. Translating it yields CSVEFDSGANVLTF.

In its sample, this clonotype was seen many times. The chain is built from TRBV5-7 and TRBJ1-2, with 8 positions matching TRBD1. TRBV5-7 is placed among ORFs of uncertain function. J gave up 8 bases and V 0 bases, and 6 bases lay outside the gene matches. The CDR3 loop spans 14 amino acids. CDR3 sequence (DNA): TGTGCCAGCAGCTTGGGACAGGGGATCGGCGGCTACACCTTC. It specifies CASSLGQGIGGYTF.

This clonotype was seen more than once but under ten times. The V call is TRBV15, the J call TRBJ2-2; maybe TRBD2 (5 bases). CDR3 length: 15 amino acids. CDR1 LNHNV and CDR2 YYDKDF come from the germline V gene (reference sequence). The V end was cut by 0 bases, the J end by 6 bases, with 11 bases between. This CDR3 is CATSRDSSLAGELFF. Written as DNA, the CDR3 is TGTGCCACCAGCAGAGATTCTAGCCTAGCCGGGGAGCTGTTTTTT.

The rearrangement joins TRBV7-2 to TRBJ2-5, with D perhaps TRBD2 (5 bases). Germline CDR1 and CDR2: SGHTA and FQGNSA. This CDR3 contains 14 residues. V was trimmed by 3 bases and J by 9 bases, leaving 17 bases between them. The CDR3 nucleotides are TGTGCCAGCAGCTTGGACGGGGAAAGTAGGGCCCAGTACTTC. Protein sequence: CASSLDGESRAQYF.